The clone carrying this TCR beta chain was seen just once. Its antigen is unknown. An end of the junction differs from the germline gene, which may be a read error. The sample is drawn from a study of breast tumors, draining lymph nodes, adjacent tissues. TCRdb processed the multiplex PCR reads anew with MiXCR; each CDR3 protein has one entry. Of about 110,000 distinct CDR3 sequences in the sample, about 29% are singletons; the top ten hold approximately 5.3%. This CDR3 comprises 16 residues. Per the germline V gene, CDR1 is MGHRA and CDR2 is YSYEKL. Breast cancer patients provided tissue from their axillary draining lymph nodes. Notes on the study in general: Data fit most tumor T cells coming from lymph node, expanding in tumor. Luminal-like breast cancer showed significantly higher tumor–nontumor repertoire similarity than basal-like. That most tumor T cells come from lymph nodes remained unproven.

The rearrangement uses TRBV4-1 and TRBJ2-3, with D perhaps TRBD1 or TRBD2 (5 bases each). This TCR was recovered from a female donor with breast cancer. Some clones in this sample may be carry-over from other donors' samples. The sequencing input was axillary lymph node tissue. CDR3 amino acids: CASSQDRGPSTDTRYF. CDR3 DNA: TGCGCCAGCAGCCAAGATCGGGGACCTAGCACAGATACGCGGTATTTT.